The 5 T cell receptor beta chains reported below all come from one sample, sequenced in a study of a mutant IDH1 vaccine in newly diagnosed glioma (dated by TCRdb to the early 2020s). The antigens for these receptors are not known. The library relied on the immunoSEQ multiplex PCR assay. TCRdb limited this immuneACCESS table to in-frame rearrangements with V and J called. A share of clones is missing; checked studies link under half to unresolved V genes, and the rest is unexplained. This sample comprises fewer than 65,000 clones, 81% of them detected only once. The top ten clonotypes cover about 3.3% of the sample. Per the publication, the time point label means: week 5, during vaccination. Each vaccine dose was 300 ug of a 20-mer mutant IDH1 peptide in Montanide, given subcutaneously with topical imiquimod. The starting material was PBMCs, obtained from a glioma patient whose treatment included an IDH1 peptide vaccine. These receptors were taken from a young man with glioma.

The CDR3 nucleotides read TGTGCCATCAGACCGGGACCACTCCAAGAGACCCAGTACTTC. It specifies CAIRPGPLQETQYF. This chain joins TRBV10-3 and TRBJ2-5; TRBD1 or TRBD2 may be the D gene (5 bases each). CDR1 and CDR2 (germline): ENHRY, SYGVKD. Trimming removed 6 bases at V and 1 base at J, with 12 bases between. The length of the CDR3 is 14 residues.

The genes are TRBV10-3 and TRBJ1-5, with D possibly being TRBD1 (6 bases). This CDR3 contains 13 residues. Per the germline V gene, CDR1 is ENHRY and CDR2 is SYGVKD. Trimming took off 11 bases at V and 3 bases at J, with 14 bases between the two ends. CDR3 region: CAVQGLINQPQHF. CDR3 nucleotides: TGTGCCGTACAGGGCCTTATCAATCAGCCCCAGCATTTT.

V usage is TRBV30 and J usage is TRBJ1-4, with 10 bases that match TRBD1. Germline CDR1 GTSNPN, CDR2 SVGIG (reference sequence). Germline trimming cut 7 bases from V and 10 bases from J; bases unmatched to any gene: 3. The CDR3 loop spans 11 amino acids. This chain's CDR3 is CASDRGGKLFF. The CDR3 nucleotides read TGTGCCTCGGACAGGGGGGGAAAACTGTTTTTT.

The rearrangement joins TRBV27 to TRBJ1-6, with 8 bases matching TRBD1. The CDR3 sequence is 14 residues long. V gave up 6 bases and J gave up 7 bases; unmatched junction bases: 5. CDR1 is MNHEY and CDR2 is SMNVEV in the germline V gene (reference sequence). The chain's CDR3 is CASSRQGTNSPLHF. CDR3 DNA: TGTGCCAGCAGCCGACAGGGGACGAATTCACCCCTCCACTTT.

The chain joins TRBV19 to TRBJ2-3; D ambiguous. Per germline, CDR1 LNHDA and CDR2 SQIVND (reference sequence). Trimming removed 0 bases from V and 6 bases from J, with 10 bases in between. The CDR3 has 14 residues. Here the CDR3 DNA reads TGTGCCAGTAGTATAGATCTGGAAGGGGATACGCAGTATTTT. This gives the protein CASSIDLEGDTQYF.